The sample holds a few counts of the clone carrying this T cell receptor (beta chain). The antigen is not known. This sample was included in a study of T cell repertoires in cytomegalovirus infection. One entry per CDR3 protein, called by TCRdb with MiXCR from the reads. Here the sample spans fewer than 1,000,000 distinct CDR3 sequences, more than 25% being singletons. The sequence derives from a human donor in good health (CMV status not recorded). Some clones in this sample may be carry-over from other donors' samples. This material consisted of cultured CD8+ T cells from PBMCs, taken from culture after CMV antigen stimulation.

The CDR3 is CASSLRGTEAKNIQYF. The DNA of the CDR3 is TGCGCCAGCAGCTTGAGGGGGACGGAAGCCAAAAACATTCAGTACTTC. The chain couples TRBV5-1 to TRBJ2-4; tentative D call: TRBD1 (6 bases). V shed 1 base and J shed 0 bases, with 11 bases lying between them. From germline, CDR1 is SGHRS and CDR2 YFSETQ. The CDR3 length is 16 residues.